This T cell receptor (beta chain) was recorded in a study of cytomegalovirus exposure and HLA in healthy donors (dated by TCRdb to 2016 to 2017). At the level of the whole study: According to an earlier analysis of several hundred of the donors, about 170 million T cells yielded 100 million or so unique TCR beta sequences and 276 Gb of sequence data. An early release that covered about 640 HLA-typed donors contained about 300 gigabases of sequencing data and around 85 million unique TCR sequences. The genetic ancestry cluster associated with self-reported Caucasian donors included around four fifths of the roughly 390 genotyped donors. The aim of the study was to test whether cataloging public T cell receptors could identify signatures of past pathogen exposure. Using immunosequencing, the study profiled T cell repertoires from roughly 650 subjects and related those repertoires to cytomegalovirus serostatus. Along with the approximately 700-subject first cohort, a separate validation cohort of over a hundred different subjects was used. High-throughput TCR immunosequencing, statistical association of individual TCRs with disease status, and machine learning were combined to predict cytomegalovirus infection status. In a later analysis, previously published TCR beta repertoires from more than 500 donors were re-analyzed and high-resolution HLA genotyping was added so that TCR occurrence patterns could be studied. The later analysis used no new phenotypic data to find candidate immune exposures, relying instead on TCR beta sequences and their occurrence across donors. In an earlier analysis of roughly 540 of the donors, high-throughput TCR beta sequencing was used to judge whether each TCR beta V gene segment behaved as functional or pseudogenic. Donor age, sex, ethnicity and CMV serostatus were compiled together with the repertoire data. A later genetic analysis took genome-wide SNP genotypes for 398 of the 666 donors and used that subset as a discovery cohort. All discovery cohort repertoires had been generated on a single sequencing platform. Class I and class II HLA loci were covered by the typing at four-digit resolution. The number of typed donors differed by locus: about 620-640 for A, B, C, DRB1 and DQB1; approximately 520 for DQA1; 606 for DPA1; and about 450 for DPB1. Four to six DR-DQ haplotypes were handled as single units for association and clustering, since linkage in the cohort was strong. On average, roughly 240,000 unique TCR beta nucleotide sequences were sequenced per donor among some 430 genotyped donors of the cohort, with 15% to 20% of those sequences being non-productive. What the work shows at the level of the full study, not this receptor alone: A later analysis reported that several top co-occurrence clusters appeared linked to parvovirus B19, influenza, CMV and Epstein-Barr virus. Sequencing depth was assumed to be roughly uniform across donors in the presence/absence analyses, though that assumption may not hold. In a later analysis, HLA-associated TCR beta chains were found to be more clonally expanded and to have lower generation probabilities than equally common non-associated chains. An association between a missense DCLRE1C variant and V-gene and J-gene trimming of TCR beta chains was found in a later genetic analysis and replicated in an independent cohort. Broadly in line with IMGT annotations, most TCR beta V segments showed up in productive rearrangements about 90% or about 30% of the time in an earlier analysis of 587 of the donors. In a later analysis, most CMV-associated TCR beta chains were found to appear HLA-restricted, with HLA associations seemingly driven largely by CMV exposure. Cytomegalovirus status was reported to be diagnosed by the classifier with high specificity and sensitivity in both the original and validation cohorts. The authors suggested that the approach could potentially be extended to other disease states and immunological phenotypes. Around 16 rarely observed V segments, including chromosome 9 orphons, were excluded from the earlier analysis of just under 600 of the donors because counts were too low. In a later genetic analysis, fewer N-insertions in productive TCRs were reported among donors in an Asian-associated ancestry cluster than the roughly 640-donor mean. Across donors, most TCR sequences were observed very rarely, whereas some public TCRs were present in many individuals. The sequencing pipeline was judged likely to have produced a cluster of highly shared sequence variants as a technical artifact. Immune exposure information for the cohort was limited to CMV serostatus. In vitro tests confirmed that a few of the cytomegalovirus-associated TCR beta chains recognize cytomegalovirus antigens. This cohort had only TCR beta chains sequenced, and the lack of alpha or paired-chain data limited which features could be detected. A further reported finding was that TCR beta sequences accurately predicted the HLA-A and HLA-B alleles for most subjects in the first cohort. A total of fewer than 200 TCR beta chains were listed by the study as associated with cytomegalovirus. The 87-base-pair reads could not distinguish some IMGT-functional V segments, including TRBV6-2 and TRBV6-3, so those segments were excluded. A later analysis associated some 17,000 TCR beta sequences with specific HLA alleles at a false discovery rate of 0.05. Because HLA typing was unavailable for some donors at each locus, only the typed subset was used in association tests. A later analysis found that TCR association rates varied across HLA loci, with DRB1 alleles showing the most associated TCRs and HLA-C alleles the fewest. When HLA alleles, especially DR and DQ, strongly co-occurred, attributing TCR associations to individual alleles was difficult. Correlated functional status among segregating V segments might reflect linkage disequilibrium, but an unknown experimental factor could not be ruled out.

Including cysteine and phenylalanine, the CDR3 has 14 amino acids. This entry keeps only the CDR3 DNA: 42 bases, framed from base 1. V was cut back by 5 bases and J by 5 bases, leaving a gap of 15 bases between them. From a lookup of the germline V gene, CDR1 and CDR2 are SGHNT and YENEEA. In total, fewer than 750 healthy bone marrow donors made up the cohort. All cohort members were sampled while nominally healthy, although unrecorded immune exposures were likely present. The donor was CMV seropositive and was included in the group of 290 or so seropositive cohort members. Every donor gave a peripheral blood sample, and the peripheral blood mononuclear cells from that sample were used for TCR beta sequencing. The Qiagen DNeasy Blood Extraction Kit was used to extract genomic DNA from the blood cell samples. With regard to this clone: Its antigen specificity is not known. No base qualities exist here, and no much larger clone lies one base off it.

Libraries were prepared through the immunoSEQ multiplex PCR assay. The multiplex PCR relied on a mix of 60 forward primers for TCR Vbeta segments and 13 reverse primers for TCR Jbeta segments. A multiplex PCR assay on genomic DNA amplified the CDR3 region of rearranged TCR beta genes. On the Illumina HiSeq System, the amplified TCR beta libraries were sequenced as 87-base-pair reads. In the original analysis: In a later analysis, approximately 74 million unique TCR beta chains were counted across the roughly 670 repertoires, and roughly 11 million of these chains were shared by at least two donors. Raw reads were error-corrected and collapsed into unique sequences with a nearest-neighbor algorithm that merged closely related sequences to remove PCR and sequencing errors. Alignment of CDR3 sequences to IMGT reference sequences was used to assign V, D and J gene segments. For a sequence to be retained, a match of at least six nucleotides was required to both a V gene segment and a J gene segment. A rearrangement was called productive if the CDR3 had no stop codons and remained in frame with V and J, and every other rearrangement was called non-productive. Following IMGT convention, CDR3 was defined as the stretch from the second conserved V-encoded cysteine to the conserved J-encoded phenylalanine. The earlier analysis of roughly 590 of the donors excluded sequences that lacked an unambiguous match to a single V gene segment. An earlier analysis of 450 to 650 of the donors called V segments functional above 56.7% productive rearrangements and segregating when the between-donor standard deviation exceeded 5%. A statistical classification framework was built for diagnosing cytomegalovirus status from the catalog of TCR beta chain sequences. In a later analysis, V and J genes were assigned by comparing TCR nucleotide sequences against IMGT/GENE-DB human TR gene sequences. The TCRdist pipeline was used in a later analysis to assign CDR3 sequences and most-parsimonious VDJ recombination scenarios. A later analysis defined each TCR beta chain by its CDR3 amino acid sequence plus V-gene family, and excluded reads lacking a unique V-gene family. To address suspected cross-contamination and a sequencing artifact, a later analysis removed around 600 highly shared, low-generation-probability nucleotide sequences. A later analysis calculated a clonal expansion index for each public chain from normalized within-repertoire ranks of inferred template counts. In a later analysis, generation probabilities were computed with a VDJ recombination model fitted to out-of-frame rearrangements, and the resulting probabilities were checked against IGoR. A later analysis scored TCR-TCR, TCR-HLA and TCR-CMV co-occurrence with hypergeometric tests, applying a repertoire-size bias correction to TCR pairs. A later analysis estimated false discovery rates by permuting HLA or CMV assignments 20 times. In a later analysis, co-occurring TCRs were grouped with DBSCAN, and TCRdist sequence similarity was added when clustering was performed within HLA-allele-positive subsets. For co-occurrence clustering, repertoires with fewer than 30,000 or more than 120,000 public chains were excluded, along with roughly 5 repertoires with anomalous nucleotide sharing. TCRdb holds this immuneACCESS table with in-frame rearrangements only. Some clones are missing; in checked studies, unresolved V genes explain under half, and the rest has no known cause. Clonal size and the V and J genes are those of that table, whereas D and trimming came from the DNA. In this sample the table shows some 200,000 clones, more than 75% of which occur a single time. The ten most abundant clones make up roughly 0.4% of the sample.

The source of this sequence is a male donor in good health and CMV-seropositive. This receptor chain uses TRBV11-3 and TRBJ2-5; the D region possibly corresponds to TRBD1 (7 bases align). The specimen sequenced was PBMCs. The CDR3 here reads CASSQSRGEETQYF. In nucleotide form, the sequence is TGTGCCAGCAGCCAATCCAGGGGGGAGGAGACCCAGTACTTC.